Below are 29 T cell receptor beta chains sequenced from a single sample in a study of blood T cell repertoires in COVID-19. The table came from immunoSEQ multiplex PCR; TCRdb's copy has only in-frame clones and leaves some out. Of under 150,000 clones detected, nearly 85% appear once; the ten largest clones hold roughly 3.8%. Specimen: PBMCs or T cells enriched from blood (not recorded which). The receptor source for this set is a middle-aged man in a cohort exposed to, infected with or recovered from COVID-19 (not recorded which).

This clone came up once. V and J are TRBV4-3 and TRBJ2-3; 15 positions agree with TRBD2. Trimming at V came to 5 bases and at J to 3 bases, leaving 3 bases not matched to a gene. The CDR3 is made up of 16 amino acids. Per germline, CDR1 LGHNA and CDR2 YSLEER. The CDR3 nucleotides read TGCGCCAGCAGCTCCGGACTAGCGGGGGGGACAGATACGCAGTATTTT. Its translation: CASSSGLAGGTDTQYF.

The rearrangement joins TRBV9 to TRBJ2-7, with 8 bases identical to TRBD1. Germline V gene data show CDR1 as SGDLS and CDR2 as YYNGEE. The CDR3 is 16 amino acids. V dropped 1 base and J dropped 8; count of bases not matched to a gene: 14. The CDR3 spells CASSVTSFITGGKQYF. CDR3 DNA sequence: TGTGCCAGCAGCGTAACGAGCTTTATCACAGGGGGTAAGCAGTACTTC.

The gene calls are TRBV27 and TRBJ1-5; D uncertain. Trimming shortened V by 5 bases and J by 7 bases, and 12 bases separated the two germline ends. Germline V CDR1 and CDR2: MNHEY, SMNVEV (reference sequence). The CDR3 runs to 13 residues. CDR3 nucleotides: TGTGCCAGCAGTGGCGGGGTTCGACAGCCCCAGCATTTT. Residues: CASSGGVRQPQHF.

The chain joins TRBV5-1 to TRBJ2-7; D perhaps matches TRBD2 (5 bases). Trimming removed 2 bases at V and 5 bases at J, with 11 bases between. The germline CDR1 and CDR2 sequences are SGHRS and YFSETQ. This CDR3 spans 13 amino acids. CDR3 residues: CASSFITGDEQYF. CDR3 coding DNA: TGCGCCAGCAGCTTCATCACCGGGGACGAGCAGTACTTC. Filled out from reference TRBV5-1 and TRBJ2-7, the complete variable domain reads KAGVTQTPRYLIKTRGQQVTLSCSPISGHRSVSWYQQTPGQGLQFLFEYFSETQRNKGNFPGRFSGRQFSNSRSEMNVSTLELGDSALYLCASSFITGDEQYFGPGTRLTVT.

J is TRBJ2-1 and V is TRBV7-3; 9 bases fit TRBD2. Germline V lookup: CDR1 SGHTA, CDR2 FQGTGA. V dropped 1 base and J dropped 6; count of bases not matched to a gene: 4. The CDR3 totals 15 residues. The CDR3 sequence is CASSLSGRAGNEQFF. The CDR3 bases are TGTGCCAGCAGCTTAAGCGGGAGGGCAGGCAATGAGCAGTTCTTC.

This chain uses TRBV7-2 with TRBJ1-2, with D possibly matching TRBD1 (6 bases). The CDR3 has 11 residues. CDR1 SGHTA and CDR2 FQGNSA come from the germline V gene. The V end lost 11 bases, the J end lost 10 bases, and 17 bases lay between the germline ends. CDR3 residues: CASRQQGTYTF. In DNA form, the CDR3 reads TGTGCCTCCCGCCAACAGGGAACCTACACCTTC.

V and J are TRBV19 and TRBJ2-3; D unclear. The CDR3 is 13 amino acids. CDR1 is LNHDA and CDR2 is SQIVND in the germline V gene (reference sequence). V shed 5 bases and J shed 4 bases, with 10 bases lying between them. The CDR3 DNA reads as TGTGCCAGTAGTCTGGGTGAGGCAGATACGCAGTATTTT. Protein product: CASSLGEADTQYF.

V is TRBV19 and J is TRBJ2-7; 9 nucleotides match TRBD2. The CDR3 runs to 16 residues. Trimming cost V 4 bases and J 0 bases; bases outside gene matches: 7. Germline V gives CDR1 LNHDA, CDR2 SQIVND (reference sequence). CDR3 amino acids: CASSTVAGVLSYEQYF. The CDR3, as DNA: TGTGCCAGTAGTACCGTAGCGGGGGTGCTCTCCTACGAGCAGTACTTC.

In this sample, this clone turned up once. The rearrangement joins TRBV27 to TRBJ1-6; 9 positions agree with TRBD1. The CDR3 totals 16 residues. From germline, CDR1 is MNHEY and CDR2 SMNVEV (reference sequence). V shed 3 bases and J 8 bases; nucleotides not matched to a gene: 8. This CDR3 reads CASSFLYRGPDSPLHF. The DNA for the CDR3 is TGTGCCAGCAGTTTCCTTTACAGGGGGCCGGATTCACCCCTCCACTTT.

The chain combines TRBV21-1 with TRBJ1-5. TRBV21-1 is classified as a pseudogene. This CDR3 region has 14 residues. This CDR3 is CASSRGGEGPPQHF. The DNA for the CDR3 is TGTGCCAGCAGCAGGGGGGGGGAGGGCCCGCCCCAGCATTTT.

The rearrangement uses TRBV5-8 and TRBJ1-6; 9 bases are a match to TRBD1. Trimming took 4 bases from V and 6 from J; bases not matched to a gene: 8. Per germline, CDR1 SGHTS and CDR2 YDEGEE. The CDR3 is 16 amino acids. The CDR3 protein is CASSGIGTGINSPLHF. Written as DNA, the CDR3 is TGTGCCAGCAGCGGTATTGGGACAGGGATTAATTCACCCCTCCACTTT.

The V and J genes are TRBV7-2 and TRBJ1-5, with unresolved D. Germline V gives CDR1 SGHTA, CDR2 FQGNSA. V was cut by 5 bases and J by 0 bases, with 5 bases left in between. The CDR3 runs to 13 residues. CDR3 residues: CASSPYSNQPQHF. CDR3 DNA sequence: TGTGCCAGCAGCCCTTATAGCAATCAGCCCCAGCATTTT.

V gene TRBV2 combines with J gene TRBJ1-1, with a weak D call TRBD1 (6 bases). The CDR3 totals 12 residues. V was cut by 9 bases and J by 6 bases, with 14 bases left in between. From germline, CDR1 is SNHLY and CDR2 FYNNEI. Here the CDR3 reads CARERTAAEAFF. In DNA, the CDR3 is TGTGCCAGAGAGAGGACAGCAGCTGAAGCTTTCTTT.

V usage is TRBV27 and J usage is TRBJ1-3, with D possibly TRBD1 on 6 matching bases. The ends were cut back, 7 bases at V and 4 bases at J, with 11 bases in the middle. This CDR3 region has 13 residues. Germline CDR1 reads MNHEY; CDR2 reads SMNVEV (reference sequence). The CDR3 DNA reads TGTGCCAGCACCACAGGGTCAGGAAACACCATATATTTT. Translating gives CASTTGSGNTIYF.

The V gene is TRBV7-9, the J gene TRBJ2-5, with 8 bases matching TRBD1. Germline V CDR1 and CDR2: SEHNR, FQNEAQ (reference sequence). V shed 5 bases, J shed 5 bases, and the junction held 13 bases outside the gene matches. The CDR3 spans 16 residues. Here the CDR3 reads CASSPWLTGGIETQYF. Written as DNA, the CDR3 is TGTGCCAGCAGCCCCTGGCTTACAGGGGGAATCGAGACCCAGTACTTC.

This clone was observed once. The chain carries TRBV5-5 and TRBJ1-5; maybe TRBD1 (6 bases). Germline-derived CDR1 and CDR2 are SGHKS and YYEKEE (reference sequence). The V and J ends lost 0 bases and 1 base respectively, with 11 bases between them. This CDR3 comprises 16 residues. The CDR3 DNA is TGTGCCAGCAGCTTGGCGGGGGGGCTCAGCAATCAGCCCCAGCATTTT. Amino acid sequence: CASSLAGGLSNQPQHF.

The chain joins TRBV4-1 to TRBJ2-7; D ambiguous. This CDR3 has 13 amino acids. Germline V gene sequence: CDR1 MGHRA, CDR2 YSYEKL. V shed 2 bases and J shed 3 bases, with 8 bases lying between them. This chain's CDR3 is CASSQREFYEQYF. CDR3 DNA sequence: TGCGCCAGCAGCCAACGCGAGTTCTACGAGCAGTACTTC.

V and J are TRBV20-1 and TRBJ2-3; D is undetermined. There are 10 residues in the CDR3. Trimming took 7 bases from V and 6 from J, leaving 8 bases between them. The V gene's germline CDR1 is DFQATT and CDR2 SNEGSKA (reference sequence). CDR3 nucleotide sequence: TGCAGTGTATACGGGGATACGCAGTATTTT. The encoded protein is CSVYGDTQYF.

The chain has TRBV27 and TRBJ1-2, with D hard to call. Looked up from germline, CDR1 is MNHEY and CDR2 is SMNVEV (reference sequence). V lost 6 bases, J lost 4 bases, and 12 bases lay in between. The CDR3 consists of 13 residues. CDR3 loop: CASRSVGAYGYTF. The CDR3 DNA sequence: TGTGCCAGCAGATCAGTAGGAGCCTATGGCTACACCTTC.

In the case of this clone: The same CDR3 can be traced to other DNA sequences in this sample. V is TRBV10-3 and J is TRBJ2-7, with TRBD2 matching over 9 bases. The V gene's germline CDR1 is ENHRY and CDR2 SYGVKD. J lost 3 bases, V lost 3 bases, and 3 bases had no gene match. The CDR3 length is 14 residues. In DNA, the CDR3 is TGTGCCATCAGTGAATCAGCGGGGGGCTACGAGCAGTACTTC. Amino acids: CAISESAGGYEQYF.

The chain uses TRBV5-6 and TRBJ2-2; D gene ambiguous. CDR1 and CDR2 from the germline V gene are SGHDT and YYEEEE. Trimming cost V 6 bases and J 5 bases, with 14 bases left between them. The CDR3 has 14 amino acids. The CDR3 nucleotides are TGTGCCAGCACCCCCGAGGAGACGACCGGGGAGCTGTTTTTT. Translated: CASTPEETTGELFF. Full variable domain (rest looked up from reference TRBV5-6 and TRBJ2-2): DAGVTQSPTHLIKTRGQQVTLRCSPKSGHDTVSWYQQALGQGPQFIFQYYEEEERQRGNFPDRFSGHQFPNYSSELNVNALLLGDSALYLCASTPEETTGELFFGEGSRLTVL.

The rearrangement joins TRBV27 to TRBJ2-5; D is unresolved. Trimming took off 9 bases at V and 2 bases at J, with 7 bases between the two ends. This CDR3 has 11 amino acids. The germline V gene encodes CDR1 MNHEY and CDR2 SMNVEV (reference sequence). In DNA form, the CDR3 reads TGTGCCAGAGACAAGCAAGAGACCCAGTACTTC. As protein: CARDKQETQYF.

The J gene is TRBJ1-2, the V gene TRBV4-2; TRBD1 is a possible D gene (6 bases). This CDR3 is 16 amino acids long. The germline V gene has CDR1 LGHNA and CDR2 YNFKEQ. The V end was cut by 2 bases, the J end by 6 bases, with 19 bases between. The CDR3 nucleotides are TGTGCCAGCAGCCAAAAGGGGGACGGGAATGGTGATGGCTACACCTTC. This sequence encodes CASSQKGDGNGDGYTF.

The V call is TRBV7-8, the J call TRBJ2-6; TRBD1 might be the D (6 bases). Germline CDR1 and CDR2: SGHVS and FQNEAQ. This CDR3 has 17 amino acids. V lost 5 bases, J lost 0 bases, and 14 bases lay in between. The CDR3, as DNA: TGTGCCAGCAGCGCTTCCGGGACAACCTCTGGGGCCAACGTCCTGACTTTC. Translation gives CASSASGTTSGANVLTF. The complete variable domain, with remaining parts taken from reference TRBV7-8 and TRBJ2-6, reads GAGVSQSPRYKVAKRGQDVALRCDPISGHVSLFWYQQALGQGPEFLTYFQNEAQLDKSGLPSDRFFAERPEGSVSTLKIQRTQQEDSAVYLCASSASGTTSGANVLTFGAGSRLTVL.

This clone was seen just once. J is TRBJ1-1 and V is TRBV28; D remains ambiguous. The V gene lost 4 bases and the J gene lost 4 bases, with 19 bases spanning the gap. CDR1 is MDHEN and CDR2 is SYDVKM in the germline V gene. The CDR3 is made up of 16 amino acids. CDR3 sequence reads: CASSSLPGRNGTEAFF. The CDR3 coding sequence is TGTGCCAGCAGTTCCCTCCCGGGGAGGAACGGCACTGAAGCTTTCTTT.

The J gene is TRBJ2-2, the V gene TRBV19; D might be TRBD2 (7 bases). Germline V gene data show CDR1 as LNHDA and CDR2 as SQIVND (reference sequence). V gave up 7 bases and J gave up 2 bases, with 17 bases separating them. CDR3 length equals 16 residues. CDR3 in amino acids: CASTPGGGPNTGELFF. The CDR3 DNA follows: TGTGCCAGTACCCCGGGCGGGGGCCCCAACACCGGGGAGCTGTTTTTT. Based on the CDR3 plus reference TRBV19 and TRBJ2-2, the full variable domain is DGGITQSPKYLFRKEGQNVTLSCEQNLNHDAMYWYRQDPGQGLRLIYYSQIVNDFQKGDIAEGYSVSREKKESFPLTVTSAQKNPTAFYLCASTPGGGPNTGELFFGEGSRLTVL.

The gene calls are TRBV6-5 and TRBJ2-2; the D is unclear. This CDR3 is built from 12 residues. V dropped 9 bases and J dropped 8 bases, with 13 bases sitting between them. Germline V lookup: CDR1 MNHEY, CDR2 SVGAGI. CDR3 residues: CASVVGQGELFF. The CDR3 coding sequence is TGTGCCAGTGTTGTTGGTCAGGGGGAGCTGTTTTTT.

The V and J genes are TRBV7-9 and TRBJ2-1, with 8 bases aligning to TRBD2. CDR1 is SEHNR and CDR2 is FQNEAQ in the germline V gene (reference sequence). This CDR3 comprises 15 residues. Trimming cost V 5 bases and J 2 bases; bases outside gene matches: 5. The CDR3: CASSPLAEPYNEQFF. The CDR3, as DNA: TGTGCCAGCAGCCCACTAGCGGAACCCTACAATGAGCAGTTCTTC. Together with reference TRBV7-9 and TRBJ2-1, the CDR3 gives the full variable domain: DTGVSQNPRHKITKRGQNVTFRCDPISEHNRLYWYRQTLGQGPEFLTYFQNEAQLEKSRLLSDRFSAERPKGSFSTLEIQRTEQGDSAMYLCASSPLAEPYNEQFFGPGTRLTVL.

The chain carries TRBV19 and TRBJ1-2; D gene uncertain. The V and J ends lost 4 bases and 0 bases respectively, with 9 bases between them. Germline V gives CDR1 LNHDA, CDR2 SQIVND (reference sequence). The CDR3 has 14 residues. This CDR3 is CASSTGLTNYGYTF. Here the CDR3 DNA reads TGTGCCAGTAGTACAGGCTTGACTAACTATGGCTACACCTTC.